The following is a T cell receptor beta chain sequence with its context. The antigen is unknown. Assay used: immunoSEQ multiplex PCR; TCRdb lists only in-frame clones, some missing. Of over 85,000 clones listed, 90% were seen once; the top ten hold approximately 2.9%. This CDR3 is 13 amino acids long. The germline V and J ends were trimmed by 3 bases and 4 bases, with 9 bases remaining between them. CDR1 is MDHEN, CDR2 SYDVKM, per germline. Specified time point: cycle 4 day 1 (C4D1), after five to seven weeks of nivolumab. No patient escaped relapse after autologous stem cell transplantation, and brentuximab vedotin exposure varied. Complete response, partial response or progressive disease was each patient's best response. These data are taken from a study of PD-1 blockade in classical Hodgkin lymphoma. Study details: Intravenous nivolumab at 3 mg/kg was given to patients every 2 weeks. Regarding the study as a whole: Reports indicated that newly diagnosed patients had lower baseline TCR diversity than healthy donors did. Complete responders possessed baseline diversity comparable to newly diagnosed patients.

The gene calls are TRBV28 and TRBJ1-1, with D maybe TRBD1 (5 bases). The source was peripheral blood mononuclear cells (PBMCs), collected before the fourth cycle of nivolumab. The clonotype comes from a human donor with classical Hodgkin lymphoma. The CDR3 sequence is CASSFRGGTEAFF. Written as DNA, the CDR3 is TGTGCCAGCAGTTTTCGCGGGGGCACTGAAGCTTTCTTT.